The clone carrying this T cell receptor beta chain was picked up a small number of times. Its specificity is unknown. CDR1 MDHEN and CDR2 SYDVKM come from the germline V gene. V lost 6 bases, J lost 5 bases, and 18 bases lay in between. CDR3 length: 15 residues. Of the isolated RNA, all was reverse transcribed, and so the sequenced material was expressed TCRB transcripts. Clones were sequenced by immunoSEQ multiplex PCR, and TCRdb holds only the in-frame ones, with some missing. The table has fewer than 650,000 clones, 15% seen once. This sample is part of a study of beta chain features in type 1 diabetes. Study-wide points: Within each of all four CD4+ subsets, Type 1 diabetes patients had TCRB CDR3s that were moderately but significantly shorter. The study found fewer insertions and more deletions at VDJ junctions in type 1 diabetes patients.

Sorted populations were all over 98% pure. Sequences were obtained from naive CD4+ T cells from blood. V is TRBV28 and J is TRBJ2-3; TRBD2 might be the D (6 bases). The origin of this receptor is a man aged 18 to 29 in good health. CDR3 amino acids: CASSRAGRGGDTQYF. The DNA of the CDR3 is TGTGCCAGCAGCCGAGCGGGCCGGGGCGGAGATACGCAGTATTTT.